This TCR beta chain was sequenced during a study of T-cell reconstitution after alpha-beta-depleted transplantation in children. This clonotype was seen repeatedly, ten times or more. The CDR3 sequence is 14 residues long. Germline values: CDR1 SGHVS, CDR2 FNYEAQ. V gave up 5 bases and J gave up 0 bases, with 10 bases separating them. Construction of the TCRbeta library involved unique molecular identifiers. MiXCR, run by TCRdb on the PCR reads, gives a single entry per CDR3 protein. The sample lists more than 150,000 distinct CDR3 sequences, about 6.4% occurring once. The V gene is TRBV7-6, the J gene TRBJ1-1, with a possible D match to TRBD1 (5 bases). The sample in question was PBMCs from the stem cell graft donor, obtained from the stem cell graft. The sequence was obtained from a human donor who donated a stem cell graft to a child with Wiskott-Aldrich syndrome. CDR3 sequence (DNA): TGTGCCAGCAGCCAGGGACTTATGAACACTGAAGCTTTCTTT. Translating gives CASSQGLMNTEAFF.